This TCR beta chain was sequenced during a study of blood T cell repertoires in COVID-19. Study in general: Italy, Spain and the United States were the sources of the convalescent and acute COVID-19 samples. The cDNA or gDNA used as material had been derived from T cells, B-cell-depleted T cells, or PBMCs.

V lost 3 bases to trimming and J lost 1 base, with 4 bases between them. The CDR3 consists of 13 residues. CDR1 is KGHSH and CDR2 is LQKENI in the germline V gene. Original analysis: Using reference gene primer amplification, nucleated cell counts were estimated. Method: immunoSEQ multiplex PCR; TCRdb's copy keeps in-frame clones and lacks some. V and J calls and clone size follow that table, whereas D and trimming were derived from the DNA. The top ten clones hold 3% to 3.5% of a sample with 140,000 or so clones, 75% to 90% of them seen once. The specimen was peripheral blood. V is TRBV18 and J is TRBJ2-1; D not certain. The receptor was isolated from a woman in her fifties or sixties with active COVID-19. The CDR3 loop is CASSPPSYNEQFF. The CDR3 DNA reads as TGTGCCAGCTCACCCCCTTCCTACAATGAGCAGTTCTTC.